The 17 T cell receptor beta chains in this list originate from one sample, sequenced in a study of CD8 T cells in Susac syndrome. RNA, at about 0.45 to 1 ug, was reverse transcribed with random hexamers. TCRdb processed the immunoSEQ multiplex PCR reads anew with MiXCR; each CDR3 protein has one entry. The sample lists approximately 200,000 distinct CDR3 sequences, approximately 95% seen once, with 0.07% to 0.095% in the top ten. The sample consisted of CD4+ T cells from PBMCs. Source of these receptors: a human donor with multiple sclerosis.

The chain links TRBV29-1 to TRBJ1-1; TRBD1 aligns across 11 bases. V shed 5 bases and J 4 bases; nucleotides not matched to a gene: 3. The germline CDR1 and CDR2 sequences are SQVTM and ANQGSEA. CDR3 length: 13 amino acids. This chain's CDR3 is CSVRTGGITEAFF. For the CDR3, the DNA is TGCAGCGTTAGGACAGGGGGCATCACTGAAGCTTTCTTT.

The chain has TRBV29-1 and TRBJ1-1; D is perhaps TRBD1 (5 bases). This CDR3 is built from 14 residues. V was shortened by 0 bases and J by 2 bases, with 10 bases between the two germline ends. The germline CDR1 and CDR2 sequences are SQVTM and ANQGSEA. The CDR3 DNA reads TGCAGCGTTGAAGATACAGGTTATAACACTGAAGCTTTCTTT. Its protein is CSVEDTGYNTEAFF. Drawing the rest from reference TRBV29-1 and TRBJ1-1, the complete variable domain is SAVISQKPSRDICQRGTSLTIQCQVDSQVTMMFWYRQQPGQSLTLIATANQGSEATYESGFVIDKFPISRPNLTFSTLTVSNMSPEDSSIYLCSVEDTGYNTEAFFGQGTRLTVV.

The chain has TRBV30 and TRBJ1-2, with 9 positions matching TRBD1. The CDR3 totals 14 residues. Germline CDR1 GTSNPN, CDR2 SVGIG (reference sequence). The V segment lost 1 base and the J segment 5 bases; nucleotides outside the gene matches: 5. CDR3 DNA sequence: TGTGCCTGGAGTGAACAGGGGGCGGAGTATGGCTACACCTTC. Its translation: CAWSEQGAEYGYTF.

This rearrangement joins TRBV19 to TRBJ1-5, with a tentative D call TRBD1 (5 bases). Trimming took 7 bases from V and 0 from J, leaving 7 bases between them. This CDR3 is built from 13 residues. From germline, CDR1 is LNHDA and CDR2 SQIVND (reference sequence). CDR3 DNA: TGTGCCAGTAAGGACAATAGCAATCAGCCCCAGCATTTT. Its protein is CASKDNSNQPQHF.

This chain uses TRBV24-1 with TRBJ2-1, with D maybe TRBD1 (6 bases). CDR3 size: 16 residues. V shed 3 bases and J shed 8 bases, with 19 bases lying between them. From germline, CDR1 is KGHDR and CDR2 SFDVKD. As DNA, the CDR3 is TGTGCCACCAGTGATCCCATTATAGGTGGGGGCCATGAGCAGTTCTTC. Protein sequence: CATSDPIIGGGHEQFF.

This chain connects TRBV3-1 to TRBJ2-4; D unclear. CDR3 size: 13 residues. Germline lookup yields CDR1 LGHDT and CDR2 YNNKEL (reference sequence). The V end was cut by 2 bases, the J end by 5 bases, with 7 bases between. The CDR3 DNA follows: TGTGCCAGCAGCCAACAATCAGAAAACATTCAGTACTTC. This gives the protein CASSQQSENIQYF.

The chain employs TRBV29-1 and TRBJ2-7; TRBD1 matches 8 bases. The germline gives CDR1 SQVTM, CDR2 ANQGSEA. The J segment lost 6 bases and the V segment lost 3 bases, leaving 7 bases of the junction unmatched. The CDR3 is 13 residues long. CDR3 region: CSVESQGAGEQYF. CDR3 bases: TGCAGCGTTGAGTCCCAGGGGGCGGGCGAGCAGTACTTC.

The CDR3 nucleotides are TGCAGCGTTGGGCGGGGGACTAGCACAGATACGCAGTATTTT. This gives the protein CSVGRGTSTDTQYF. The chain is built from TRBV29-1 and TRBJ2-3, with TRBD2 matching 7 bases. Germline trimming cut 4 bases from V and 0 bases from J; bases unmatched to any gene: 4. Germline V CDR1 and CDR2: SQVTM, ANQGSEA. CDR3 size: 14 residues.

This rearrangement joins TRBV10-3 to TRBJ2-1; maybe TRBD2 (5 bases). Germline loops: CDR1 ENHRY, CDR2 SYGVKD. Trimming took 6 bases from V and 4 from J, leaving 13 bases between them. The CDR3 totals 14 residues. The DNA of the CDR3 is TGTGCCATCAGCGCGGAGGCCTTATACAATGAGCAGTTCTTC. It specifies CAISAEALYNEQFF.

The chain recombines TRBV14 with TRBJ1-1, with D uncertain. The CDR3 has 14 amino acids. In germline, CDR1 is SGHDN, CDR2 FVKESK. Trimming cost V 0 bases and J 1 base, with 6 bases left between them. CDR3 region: CASSQDPANTEAFF. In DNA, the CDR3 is TGTGCCAGCAGCCAAGATCCAGCGAACACTGAAGCTTTCTTT.

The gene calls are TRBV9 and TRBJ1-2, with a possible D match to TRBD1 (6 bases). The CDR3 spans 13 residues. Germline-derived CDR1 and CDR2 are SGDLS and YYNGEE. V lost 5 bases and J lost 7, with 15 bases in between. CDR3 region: CASSEGGEPGYTF. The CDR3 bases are TGTGCCAGCAGTGAAGGGGGAGAGCCTGGCTACACCTTC.

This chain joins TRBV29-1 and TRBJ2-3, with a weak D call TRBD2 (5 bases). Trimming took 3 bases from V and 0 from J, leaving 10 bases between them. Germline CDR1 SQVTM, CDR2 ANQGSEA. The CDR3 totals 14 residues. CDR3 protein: CSVEPAESTDTQYF. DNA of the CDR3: TGCAGCGTTGAGCCAGCGGAAAGCACAGATACGCAGTATTTT.

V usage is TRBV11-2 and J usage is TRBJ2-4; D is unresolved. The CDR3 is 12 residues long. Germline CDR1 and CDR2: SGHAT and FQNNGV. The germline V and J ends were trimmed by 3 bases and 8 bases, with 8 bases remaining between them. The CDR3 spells CASSFPHDIQYF. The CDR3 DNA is TGTGCCAGCAGCTTCCCCCACGACATTCAGTACTTC.

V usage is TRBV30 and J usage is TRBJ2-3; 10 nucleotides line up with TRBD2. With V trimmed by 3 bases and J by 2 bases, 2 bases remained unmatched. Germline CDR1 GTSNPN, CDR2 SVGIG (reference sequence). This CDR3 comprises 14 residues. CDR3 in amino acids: CAWRTSGTTDTQYF. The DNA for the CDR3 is TGTGCCTGGAGAACTAGCGGGACCACAGATACGCAGTATTTT.

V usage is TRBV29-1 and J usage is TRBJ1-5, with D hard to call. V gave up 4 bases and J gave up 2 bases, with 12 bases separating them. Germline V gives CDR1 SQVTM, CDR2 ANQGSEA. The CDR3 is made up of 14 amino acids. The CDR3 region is CSVVKGSGNQPQHF. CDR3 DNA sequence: TGCAGCGTTGTCAAGGGAAGCGGCAATCAGCCCCAGCATTTT.

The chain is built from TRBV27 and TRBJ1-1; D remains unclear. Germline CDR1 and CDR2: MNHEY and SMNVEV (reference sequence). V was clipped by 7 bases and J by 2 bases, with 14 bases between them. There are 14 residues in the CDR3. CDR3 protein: CASTPAGFNTEAFF. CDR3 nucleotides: TGTGCCAGCACCCCGGCGGGGTTCAACACTGAAGCTTTCTTT.

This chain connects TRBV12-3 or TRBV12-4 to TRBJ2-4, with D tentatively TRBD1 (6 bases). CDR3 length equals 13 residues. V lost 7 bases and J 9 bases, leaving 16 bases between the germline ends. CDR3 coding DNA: TGTGCCAGCACTCGACTACAGGGTGGCATTCAGTACTTC. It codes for CASTRLQGGIQYF.